The clone carrying this TCR beta chain appeared many times. The germline V gene encodes CDR1 SNHLY and CDR2 FYNNEI. The CDR3 is 14 amino acids. V was cut by 6 bases and J by 0 bases, with 8 bases left in between. TCRdb re-called the 5' RACE reads through MiXCR, storing one row per CDR3 protein. This sample has about 220,000 distinct CDR3 sequences, with roughly 26% found just once. This entry comes from a study of CD8 T cells in ankylosing spondylitis. The V and J genes are TRBV2 and TRBJ2-2; no firm D call. Material for sequencing was blood, either unsorted or a sorted T cell fraction (not recorded which). The sequence derives from a male donor with ankylosing spondylitis or in good health (not recorded which). The CDR3 DNA is TGTGCCAGCAGCACCGGACCGAACACCGGGGAGCTGTTTTTT. It encodes CASSTGPNTGELFF.